Listed below are T cell receptor beta chains from one sample, sequenced in a study of T cell responses to AZD1222 COVID-19 vaccine. Clones were read by immunoSEQ multiplex PCR, and TCRdb kept only the in-frame ones, dropping some. The sample holds about 150,000 clones; around 90% are singletons and the top ten take less than 5.5%. Sample: peripheral blood, taken on day 0 of AZD1222 vaccination. The receptors shown here come from an adult in good health. The CDR3 runs from the conserved cysteine through the conserved F or W. A D gene is named only where the DNA matches it firmly. A row's size may be missing; if present it is once, few, many or a size class.

size	D	V	J	CDR3	DNA
.	TRBD2	TRBV28	TRBJ2-5	CASSFRRWAGVETQYF	TGTGCCAGCAGTTTCCGACGATGGGCGGGAGTGGAGACCCAGTACTTC
.	TRBD2	TRBV6-4	TRBJ2-3	CASSREGQDTQYF	TGTGCCAGCAGTCGGGAGGGCCAAGATACGCAGTATTTT
.	.	TRBV6-6	TRBJ1-5	CASSSPGGGNQPQHF	TGTGCCAGCAGCTCCCCCGGGGGCGGCAATCAGCCCCAGCATTTT
.	.	TRBV2	TRBJ2-3	CASSGTSDTQYF	TGTGCCAGTTCGGGGACCTCAGATACGCAGTATTTT
.	TRBD2	TRBV19	TRBJ2-3	CASSIGDYTDTQYF	TGTGCCAGTAGTATAGGGGACTACACAGATACGCAGTATTTT
once	.	TRBV5-5	TRBJ2-7	CASSLEGGYEQYF	TGTGCCAGCAGCTTAGAGGGTGGTTACGAGCAGTACTTC
.	.	TRBV5-5	TRBJ1-3	CASSLEGSLSGNTIYF	TGTGCCAGCAGCTTGGAGGGGTCCCTCTCTGGAAACACCATATATTTT
.	.	TRBV27	TRBJ2-4	CASSAAGGYIQYF	TGTGCCAGCAGCGCAGCAGGGGGGTACATTCAGTACTTC
.	TRBD2	TRBV28	TRBJ2-2	CASSPPGSGTNTGELFF	TGTGCCAGCAGTCCGCCGGGTAGCGGGACAAACACCGGGGAGCTGTTTTTT
few	.	TRBV30	TRBJ1-6	CAWSTTDNSPLHF	TGTGCCTGGAGTACCACGGACAATTCACCCCTCCACTTT
.	.	TRBV7-8	TRBJ2-7	CASSLVQTSSYEQYF	TGTGCCAGCAGCTTAGTACAGACAAGCTCCTACGAGCAGTACTTC
.	TRBD2	TRBV11-3	TRBJ2-2	CASSFPLAGSNTGELFF	TGTGCCAGCAGCTTCCCCCTAGCGGGAAGCAACACCGGGGAGCTGTTTTTT
.	.	TRBV21-1	TRBJ2-2	CASSNRAATNTGELFF	TGTGCCAGCAGCAACCGGGCCGCGACGAACACCGGGGAGCTGTTTTTT
.	.	TRBV5-1	TRBJ1-3	CASSFVTAGGGNTIYF	TGCGCCAGCAGCTTCGTTACTGCGGGAGGAGGAAACACCATATATTTT
.	TRBD1	TRBV28	TRBJ2-7	CASSQGQGGYEQYF	TGTGCCAGCAGCCAGGGACAGGGAGGGTACGAGCAGTACTTC
.	TRBD1	TRBV6-4	TRBJ1-1	CASRPTGGGNTEAFF	TGTGCCAGCAGACCTACAGGGGGAGGGAACACTGAAGCTTTCTTT
once	.	TRBV4-1	TRBJ1-5	CASSLEGYQPQHF	TGCGCCAGCAGCCTTGAAGGTTATCAGCCCCAGCATTTT
few	TRBD2	TRBV7-3	TRBJ2-1	CASSSALTSMSYNEQFF	TGTGCCAGCAGCTCCGCGTTGACTAGCATGTCCTACAATGAGCAGTTCTTC
.	.	TRBV11-2	TRBJ2-6	CASSLEGAGANVLTF	TGTGCCAGCAGCTTGGAAGGGGCTGGGGCCAACGTCCTGACTTTC
.	.	TRBV5-5	TRBJ1-2	CASSLGNSRAYGYTF	TGTGCCAGCAGCTTGGGAAATAGTAGAGCCTATGGCTACACCTTC
.	.	TRBV7-6	TRBJ2-2	CASSLAVGANTGELFF	TGTGCCAGCAGCTTAGCGGTGGGAGCGAACACCGGGGAGCTGTTTTTT
.	TRBD1	TRBV7-2	TRBJ2-1	CASSTTGGVRTYNEQFF	TGTGCCAGCAGCACCACAGGGGGCGTCCGCACCTACAATGAGCAGTTCTTC
.	TRBD1	TRBV7-9	TRBJ2-1	CASSRTGDEQFF	TGTGCCAGCAGCCGGACAGGGGATGAGCAGTTCTTC
.	TRBD1	TRBV18	TRBJ1-4	CASSPTRDRQAGRLFF	TGTGCCAGCTCACCGACGAGGGACAGGCAGGCGGGGCGGCTGTTTTTT
few	TRBD2	TRBV28	TRBJ2-7	CASSLGGSSYEQYF	TGTGCCAGCAGTTTAGGCGGGAGCTCCTACGAGCAGTACTTC
.	.	TRBV5-1	TRBJ2-3	CASSLGATPTDTQYF	TGCGCCAGCAGCTTGGGGGCAACCCCGACGGATACGCAGTATTTT
once	.	TRBV28	TRBJ1-1	CASSLELQFTEAFF	TGTGCCAGCAGTTTAGAGTTGCAGTTCACTGAAGCTTTCTTT
.	.	TRBV27	TRBJ2-7	CASSLFSGQGEEEQYF	TGTGCCAGCAGTTTATTCTCCGGCCAGGGGGAGGAAGAGCAGTACTTC
.	.	TRBV24-1	TRBJ1-2	CATSATDGFGGYTF	TGTGCCACCAGTGCTACCGACGGTTTTGGTGGCTACACCTTC
.	TRBD1	TRBV7-2	TRBJ2-5	CASSLDDRGETQYF	TGTGCCAGCAGCTTAGACGACAGGGGTGAGACCCAGTACTTC
.	TRBD1	TRBV7-2	TRBJ1-2	CASSSQGALDYTF	TGTGCCAGCAGCTCACAGGGGGCGCTCGACTACACCTTC
.	.	TRBV11-3	TRBJ1-6	CASSLEEWGSSLHF	TGTGCCAGCAGCTTAGAGGAATGGGGTTCAAGCCTCCACTTT
.	.	TRBV9	TRBJ1-2	CASSGTGTRFYGYTF	TGTGCCAGCAGCGGCACAGGGACACGCTTCTATGGCTACACCTTC
.	TRBD1	TRBV10-3	TRBJ1-2	CATGDRLNYGYTF	TGTGCCACCGGGGACAGACTTAACTATGGCTACACCTTC
.	.	TRBV5-8	TRBJ1-4	CASSLGGAILGEKLFF	TGTGCCAGCAGCTTGGGGGGGGCCATCCTGGGAGAAAAACTGTTTTTT
.	.	TRBV7-2	TRBJ1-5	CASSHQRPQHF	TGTGCCAGCAGCCACCAACGGCCCCAGCATTTT
.	TRBD1	TRBV7-2	TRBJ2-1	CASSLQGQGGLNEQFF	TGTGCCAGCAGCTTACAGGGACAGGGTGGGCTAAATGAGCAGTTCTTC
.	.	TRBV27	TRBJ1-5	CASSLISNQPQHF	TGTGCCAGCAGTTTAATTAGCAATCAGCCCCAGCATTTT
.	.	TRBV28	TRBJ1-2	CASSLLTRDHGYTF	TGTGCCAGCAGTTTATTGACAAGAGACCATGGCTACACCTTC
.	.	TRBV7-9	TRBJ1-5	CASSSGSAVGNQPQHF	TGTGCCAGCAGCTCGGGATCGGCCGTAGGCAATCAGCCCCAGCATTTT
.	.	TRBV7-2	TRBJ2-1	CASSIPVGRLYNEQFF	TGTGCCAGCAGCATTCCCGTAGGGAGACTCTACAATGAGCAGTTCTTC